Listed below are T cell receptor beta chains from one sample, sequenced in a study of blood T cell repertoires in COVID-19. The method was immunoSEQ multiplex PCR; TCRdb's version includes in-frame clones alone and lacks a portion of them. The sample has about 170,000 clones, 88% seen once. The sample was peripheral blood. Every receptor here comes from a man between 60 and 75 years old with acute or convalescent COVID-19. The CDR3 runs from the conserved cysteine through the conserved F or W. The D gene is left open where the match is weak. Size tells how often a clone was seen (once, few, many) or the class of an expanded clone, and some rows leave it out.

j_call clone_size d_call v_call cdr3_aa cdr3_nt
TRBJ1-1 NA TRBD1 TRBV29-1 CSAGRGRDTEAFF TGCAGCGCCGGCAGGGGGCGCGACACTGAAGCTTTCTTT
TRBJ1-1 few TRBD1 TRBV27 CASSWDRQNTEAFF TGTGCCAGCAGTTGGGACAGACAGAACACTGAAGCTTTCTTT
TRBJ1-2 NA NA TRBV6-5 CASSYNRERSYGYTF TGTGCCAGCAGTTATAACAGGGAGCGCTCCTATGGCTACACCTTC
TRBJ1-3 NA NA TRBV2 CASRPSQFGNTIYF TGTGCCAGCAGGCCAAGTCAGTTTGGAAACACCATATATTTT
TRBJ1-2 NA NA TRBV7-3 CASSPSGGASYGYTF TGTGCCAGCAGCCCGTCCGGCGGGGCTTCCTATGGCTACACCTTC
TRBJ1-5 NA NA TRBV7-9 CASSLQANQPQHF TGTGCCAGCAGCTTACAGGCCAATCAGCCCCAGCATTTT
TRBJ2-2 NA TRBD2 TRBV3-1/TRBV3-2 CASSQGLAGGQNTGELFF TGTGCCAGCAGCCAAGGACTAGCGGGAGGCCAGAACACCGGGGAGCTGTTTTTT
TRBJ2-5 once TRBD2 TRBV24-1 CATSAYRSGRTETQYF TGTGCCACCAGTGCTTATCGTAGCGGGAGAACGGAGACCCAGTACTTC
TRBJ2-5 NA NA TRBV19 CASSIQGQETQYF TGTGCCAGTAGTATCCAGGGGCAGGAGACCCAGTACTTC
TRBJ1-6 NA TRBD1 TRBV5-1 CASSLSGQGGNSPLHF TGCGCCAGCAGCTTGTCCGGACAGGGTGGTAATTCACCCCTCCACTTT
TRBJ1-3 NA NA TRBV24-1 CATSDGPQASGNTIYF TGTGCCACCAGTGACGGCCCCCAGGCCTCTGGAAACACCATATATTTT
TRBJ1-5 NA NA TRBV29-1 CSVGDGSNQLQHF TGCAGCGTTGGAGATGGGAGCAATCAGCTCCAGCATTTT
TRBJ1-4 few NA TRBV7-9 CASSFRGGARGEKLFF TGTGCCAGCAGCTTTCGCGGGGGGGCCAGAGGGGAAAAACTGTTTTTT
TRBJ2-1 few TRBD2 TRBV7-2 CASSLDGTRIYNEQFF TGTGCCAGCAGCTTAGACGGGACTAGGATTTACAATGAGCAGTTCTTC
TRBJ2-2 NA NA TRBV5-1 CASSRNANTGELFF TGCGCCAGCAGTAGAAACGCGAACACCGGGGAGCTGTTTTTT
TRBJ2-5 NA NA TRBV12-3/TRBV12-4 CASSFFRGETQYF TGTGCCAGCAGTTTTTTCCGTGGCGAGACCCAGTACTTC
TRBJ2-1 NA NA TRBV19 CASSIAGEQFF TGTGCCAGTAGTATAGCAGGGGAGCAGTTCTTC
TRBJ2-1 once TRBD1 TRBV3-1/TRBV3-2 CASSQDRGQGIDEQFF TGTGCCAGCAGCCAAGATAGGGGACAGGGAATAGATGAGCAGTTCTTC
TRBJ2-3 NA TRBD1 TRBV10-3 CAISEQGARTDTQYF TGTGCCATCAGTGAACAGGGGGCGAGGACAGATACGCAGTATTTT
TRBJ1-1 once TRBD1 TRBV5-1 CASSPAGGNTEAFF TGCGCCAGCAGCCCCGCAGGGGGGAACACTGAAGCTTTCTTT
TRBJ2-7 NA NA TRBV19 CASSRQGHEQYF TGTGCCAGTAGTCGCCAGGGCCACGAGCAGTACTTC
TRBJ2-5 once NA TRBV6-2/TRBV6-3 CASSWGSLSRAETQYF TGTGCCAGCAGCTGGGGCAGTCTCAGTCGGGCAGAGACCCAGTACTTC
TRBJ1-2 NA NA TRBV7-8 CASSPTVNYGYTF TGTGCCAGCAGCCCGACAGTAAACTATGGCTACACCTTC
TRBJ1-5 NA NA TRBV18 CASSPSRDQPQHF TGTGCCAGCTCACCCTCCAGGGATCAGCCCCAGCATTTT
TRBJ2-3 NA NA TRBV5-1 CASSLAADTQYF TGCGCCAGCAGCTTGGCGGCAGATACGCAGTATTTT
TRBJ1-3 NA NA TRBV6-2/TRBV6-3 CASSYPKTSGNTIYF TGTGCCAGCAGTTACCCGAAGACATCTGGAAACACCATATATTTT
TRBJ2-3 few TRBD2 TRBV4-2 CASNSGGGGETTDTQYF TGTGCCAGCAACTCAGGAGGCGGGGGAGAGACCACAGATACGCAGTATTTT
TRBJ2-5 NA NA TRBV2 CASSEGRRWELETQYF TGTGCCAGCAGTGAAGGACGGCGATGGGAGTTGGAGACCCAGTACTTC
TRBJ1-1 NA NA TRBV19 CASSIRETEAFF TGTGCCAGTAGTATACGCGAGACTGAAGCTTTCTTT
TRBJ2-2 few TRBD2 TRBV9 CASSELEGGPSGELFF TGTGCCAGCAGCGAGTTAGAGGGAGGGCCGTCCGGGGAGCTGTTTTTT
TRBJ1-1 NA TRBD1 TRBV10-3 CAITPGQGTDTEAFF TGTGCCATCACACCGGGACAGGGGACGGACACTGAAGCTTTCTTT
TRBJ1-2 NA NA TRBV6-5 CASRRKAIIYGYTF TGTGCCAGCAGGCGCAAAGCGATTATCTATGGCTACACCTTC
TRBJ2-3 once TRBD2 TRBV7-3 CASSPTSGNRNTQYF TGTGCCAGCAGCCCGACTAGCGGGAATAGGAATACGCAGTATTTT
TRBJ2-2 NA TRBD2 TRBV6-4 CASSELAETTGELFF TGTGCCAGCAGTGAACTAGCGGAGACCACCGGGGAGCTGTTTTTT
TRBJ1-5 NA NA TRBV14 CASSQVGGNQPQHF TGTGCCAGCAGCCAAGTGGGCGGCAATCAGCCCCAGCATTTT
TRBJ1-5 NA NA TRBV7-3 CASSLAYNQPQHF TGTGCCAGCAGCTTAGCGTACAATCAGCCCCAGCATTTT
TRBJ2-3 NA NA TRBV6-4 CASSDSTPAAMQYF TGTGCCAGCAGTGACTCGACTCCCGCAGCGATGCAGTATTTT
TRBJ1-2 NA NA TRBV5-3 CASPGGGYGYTF TGTGCCAGTCCAGGAGGAGGGTATGGCTACACCTTC
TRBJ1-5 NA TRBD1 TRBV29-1 CSASTGGRDQPQHF TGCAGCGCCTCCACAGGGGGTCGAGATCAGCCCCAGCATTTT
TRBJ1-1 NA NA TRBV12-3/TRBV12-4 CASHRGAEAFF TGTGCCAGCCATAGGGGCGCTGAAGCTTTCTTT
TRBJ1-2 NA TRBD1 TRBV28 CASSSTAFRTGGEGYGYTF TGTGCCAGCAGTTCGACCGCATTCCGGACAGGGGGCGAGGGCTATGGCTACACCTTC
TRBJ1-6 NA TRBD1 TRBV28 CASSPPLARGRNSPLHF TGTGCCAGCAGCCCCCCCCTGGCCAGGGGGCGAAATTCACCCCTCCACTTT
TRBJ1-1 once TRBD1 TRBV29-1 CSADTGGRTEAFF TGCAGCGCCGATACAGGGGGCCGAACTGAAGCTTTCTTT
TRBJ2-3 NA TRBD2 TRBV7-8 CASSALLAGDPDTQYF TGTGCCAGCAGCGCCTTATTGGCGGGGGACCCAGATACGCAGTATTTT
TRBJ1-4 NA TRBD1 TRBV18 CASSQTGGTGEKLFF TGTGCCAGCTCTCAAACAGGGGGCACTGGTGAAAAACTGTTTTTT
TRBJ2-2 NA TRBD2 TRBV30 CARRLASGDTGELFF TGTGCCCGGAGACTAGCGTCGGGGGACACCGGGGAGCTGTTTTTT
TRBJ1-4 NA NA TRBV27 CASSSQTASEKLFF TGTGCCAGCAGTTCCCAGACGGCTAGTGAAAAACTGTTTTTT
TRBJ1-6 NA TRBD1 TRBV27 CASSSTGGHSPLHF TGTGCCAGCAGCTCGACAGGGGGTCATTCACCCCTCCACTTT
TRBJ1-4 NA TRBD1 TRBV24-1 CATSEGTGTNEKLFF TGTGCCACCAGTGAGGGGACAGGCACTAATGAAAAACTGTTTTTT
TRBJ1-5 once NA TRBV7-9 CASSPPGGSYQPQHF TGTGCCAGCAGCCCCCCTGGAGGGAGTTATCAGCCCCAGCATTTT
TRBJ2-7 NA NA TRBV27 CASSSGVRVGSQYF TGTGCCAGCAGTTCGGGGGTGCGAGTTGGATCCCAGTACTTC
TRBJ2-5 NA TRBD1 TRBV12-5 CASAWGQGAQETQYF TGTGCTAGTGCTTGGGGACAGGGGGCGCAAGAGACCCAGTACTTC
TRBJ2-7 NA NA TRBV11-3 CASSSTQGSSYEQYF TGTGCCAGCAGTAGCACACAGGGTAGCTCCTACGAGCAGTACTTC
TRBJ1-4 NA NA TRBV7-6 CASSMGGTNEKLFF TGTGCCAGCAGCATGGGGGGGACTAATGAAAAACTGTTTTTT
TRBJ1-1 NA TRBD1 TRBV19 CASSAGTGGTEAFF TGTGCCAGTAGCGCCGGGACAGGGGGCACTGAAGCTTTCTTT